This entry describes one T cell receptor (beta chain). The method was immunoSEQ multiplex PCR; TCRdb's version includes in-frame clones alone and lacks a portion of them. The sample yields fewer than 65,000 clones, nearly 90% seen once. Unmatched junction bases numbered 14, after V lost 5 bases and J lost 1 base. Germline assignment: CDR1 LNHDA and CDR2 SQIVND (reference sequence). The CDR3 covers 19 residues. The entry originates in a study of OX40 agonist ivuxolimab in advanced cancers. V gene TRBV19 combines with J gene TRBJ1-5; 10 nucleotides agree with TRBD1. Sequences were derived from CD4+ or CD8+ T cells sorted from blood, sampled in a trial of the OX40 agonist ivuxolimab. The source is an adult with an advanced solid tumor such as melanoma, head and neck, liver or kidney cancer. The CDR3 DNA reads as TGTGCCAGTAGTGTGGGACAGGGGAAGGGATTTAGAAGCAATCAGCCCCAGCATTTT. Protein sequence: CASSVGQGKGFRSNQPQHF.